The rows below give T cell receptor beta chains drawn from one sample of a study of CD8+CD57+ T cells in acquired aplastic anemia. MiXCR, run by TCRdb on the reads, gives a single entry per CDR3 protein. Of approximately 470,000 distinct CDR3 sequences in the sample, around a third were seen once. What was sequenced was sorted CD4+, CD8+, or CD8+CD57+ T cells (not recorded which) from PBMCs. The receptor set was obtained from a human donor with aplastic anemia. CDR3s include the opening cysteine and the closing phenylalanine or tryptophan. A D gene is named only where the DNA matches it firmly. A clone size is listed for some rows: how often the clone was seen (once, few, many), or a class if it is expanded.

V	J	size	D	CDR3	DNA
TRBV5-1	TRBJ1-1	-	TRBD1	CASSDPGQGSREAFF	TGCGCCAGCAGCGACCCGGGACAGGGGTCCCGTGAAGCTTTCTTT
TRBV6-5	TRBJ1-2	many	-	CASSFADNLGSYGYTF	TGTGCCAGCAGTTTCGCTGACAATTTAGGGTCTTATGGCTACACCTTC
TRBV12-5	TRBJ1-6	-	TRBD1	CASGLGPQTGGVEWDGNSPLHF	TGTGCTAGTGGTTTGGGCCCCCAAACAGGGGGCGTCGAGTGGGATGGCAATTCACCCCTCCACTTT
TRBV25-1	TRBJ1-2	few	TRBD1	CASSYTRGPGGYTF	TGTGCCAGCAGCTACACAAGGGGGCCGGGAGGCTACACCTTC
TRBV25-1	TRBJ2-7	-	TRBD1	CASRDRDRRYEQYF	TGTGCCAGCAGAGACAGGGACAGGCGATACGAGCAGTACTTC
TRBV10-3	TRBJ1-4	many	TRBD1	CAISPGQGAEKLFF	TGTGCCATCAGTCCGGGACAGGGAGCTGAAAAACTGTTTTTT
TRBV7-3	TRBJ2-5	-	TRBD1	CASSSTDRGQETQYF	TGTGCCAGCAGCTCCACAGACAGGGGCCAAGAGACCCAGTACTTC
TRBV27	TRBJ2-7	-	TRBD2	CASSSNPGRPYEQYF	TGTGCCAGCAGTTCGAACCCCGGGAGGCCTTACGAGCAGTACTTC
TRBV11-2	TRBJ1-1	-	TRBD1	CASRTSDRGPYTEAFF	TGTGCCAGCAGGACTTCCGACAGGGGGCCGTACACTGAAGCTTTCTTT
TRBV12-3/TRBV12-4	TRBJ2-4	-	-	CASNRELAAIQYF	TGTGCCAGCAATCGGGAACTAGCTGCCATTCAGTACTTC
TRBV19	TRBJ1-5	many	-	CASEGGLNNQPQHF	TGTGCCAGCGAGGGGGGCTTGAACAATCAGCCCCAGCATTTT
TRBV19	TRBJ1-2	-	-	CASSSHTEDGYTF	TGTGCCAGCAGCTCTCACACAGAGGATGGCTACACCTTC
TRBV28	TRBJ1-1	-	-	CASSLRGGQNTEAFF	TGTGCCAGCAGTTTGCGGGGGGGACAGAACACTGAAGCTTTCTTT
TRBV7-2	TRBJ2-5	few	TRBD1	CASSSDRGRETQYF	TGTGCCAGCAGTTCTGACAGGGGGCGAGAGACCCAGTACTTC
TRBV20-1	TRBJ1-5	many	-	CSAEKTGLNQPQHF	TGCAGTGCTGAAAAAACAGGGCTCAATCAGCCCCAGCATTTT
TRBV25-1	TRBJ1-6	-	TRBD1	CASSLTRTGGASPLHF	TGTGCCAGCAGTTTAACCCGGACAGGGGGCGCGTCACCCCTCCACTTT
TRBV7-2	TRBJ2-7	many	-	CAIMDRTYEQYF	TGTGCCATCATGGACAGAACCTACGAGCAGTACTTC
TRBV5-4	TRBJ1-6	-	-	CASSLDGGRSPLHF	TGTGCCAGCAGCTTGGACGGGGGGCGATCACCCCTCCACTTT
TRBV20-1	TRBJ2-7	many	-	CSAPLGGLGEQYF	TGCAGTGCCCCCCTCGGGGGTCTGGGCGAGCAGTACTTC
TRBV15	TRBJ2-1	many	TRBD1	CATRGDWTGSGYEQFF	TGTGCCACCAGGGGGGATTGGACAGGGTCGGGCTATGAGCAGTTCTTC
TRBV5-1	TRBJ2-7	-	-	CASSLGGVSPYEQYF	TGCGCCAGCAGCTTGGGGGGAGTATCCCCCTACGAGCAGTACTTC
TRBV20-1	TRBJ2-7	-	TRBD1	CSETRVRGPGYEQYF	TGCAGTGAAACCCGTGTCAGGGGGCCAGGTTACGAGCAGTACTTC
TRBV2	TRBJ2-6	-	-	CARSGIDFRANVLTF	TGTGCCAGAAGCGGAATAGACTTCCGGGCCAACGTCCTGACTTTC
TRBV20-1	TRBJ1-2	many	-	CSASTPDNYGYTF	TGCAGTGCTAGTACCCCGGACAACTATGGCTACACCTTC
TRBV4-1	TRBJ1-5	-	TRBD1	CASSQGPTGGANQPQHF	TGCGCCAGCAGCCAGGGGCCCACAGGGGGCGCCAATCAGCCCCAGCATTTT
TRBV2	TRBJ2-1	-	TRBD2	CASQLAGGHYNEQFF	TGTGCCAGCCAACTAGCGGGGGGGCACTACAATGAGCAGTTCTTC
TRBV5-1	TRBJ2-7	few	TRBD1	CASSLGGRTGVRLYEQYF	TGCGCCAGCAGCTTGGGGGGCCGGACAGGGGTCCGACTCTACGAGCAGTACTTC
TRBV19	TRBJ2-6	-	TRBD2	CASRDPGGRTGANVLTF	TGTGCCAGTAGGGATCCGGGGGGGCGCACCGGGGCCAACGTCCTGACTTTC